This TCR beta chain derives from a study of T cells after posttransplantation cyclophosphamide (dated by TCRdb to the mid-2010s). General notes on the study: The study tracked T cell repertoire reconstitution by TRB sequencing after myeloablative bone marrow transplantation using posttransplantation cyclophosphamide as GVHD prophylaxis. Public TRB sequences were queried against a database of over 3,600 sequences associated with responses to pathogens, tumor antigens, self-antigens and alloantigens. Blood from every one of the approximately 30 PTCy patients who had 1-year posttransplant specimens underwent TRB sequencing. In 3 patients, TRB sequencing was also performed on up to roughly 3 more blood samples taken 2 to 5.2 years after transplant, and in 4 patients, pretransplant blood was also TRB-sequenced. Because TRA and TRB clonality were tightly correlated in nine or ten samples, subsequent TCR analyses were focused on TRB only. Antigen receptor sequencing was done on samples from 35 PTCy-treated patients and from approximately 16 related bone marrow donors of those patients.

TRB sequencing was run on genomic DNA with either the immunoSEQ assay at survey resolution or the hsTCRB kit. From the authors' description of their analysis: The immunoSEQ software was used for initial read processing, and the LymphoSeq R package was used for repertoire analyses. Clonality was calculated as 1 minus normalized Shannon entropy, and the Gini coefficient was also calculated for each TRB dataset. Phenotypes of unsorted samples were inferred by mapping TRB sequences from sorted subsets of the recipient or donor onto unsorted samples of the same recipient. TCRdb retrieved this table from immuneACCESS and kept in-frame rearrangements only. Not all clones are present; in checked studies, unresolved V genes account for under half, and no reason is known for the remainder. V, J and clone size were drawn from that table, and D and trimming were deduced from the DNA. This sample is represented by some 30,000 clones; roughly nine tenths of them were singletons. 0.095% to 0.12% of the sample is in the top ten clones.

Reading the germline V gene gives CDR1 SNHLY and CDR2 FYNNEI. From cysteine to phenylalanine, the CDR3 is 12 amino acids long. Only CDR3 DNA is held: 36 bases, read in frame from base 1. The V and J ends are trimmed by 7 bases and 6 bases, leaving 13 bases between them. This clone is a singleton in its sample. No antigen is known for it. No quality values exist for individual bases; no much larger clone is one base distant. To count as naive, T cells had to be viable CD3+CD4+ or CD3+CD8+ cells with a CCR7+CD45RA+CD45RO-CD95-CD27+CD28+ profile. Peripheral blood samples were provided by related bone marrow donors on the day of marrow donation. Mononuclear cells from peripheral blood and bone marrow were separated by Ficoll-Hypaque density centrifugation and then cryopreserved. FACS on a FACSAria II was used to sort CD4+ and CD8+ T cells, including the naive and memory subsets. The paper as a whole reports these results and caveats: Across roughly 48 patients, TRB clonality was highly associated with recipient CMV seropositivity and CMV reactivation, and diversity in PTCy patients was similar to diversity in CNI/methotrexate controls. At 1-2 months, donor-recipient similarity was low but rose over the first year, and the later blood repertoires were often dominated by donor CD8+ memory clones. The TRB repertoires of T cells infiltrating skin or GI tract showed only limited overlap with the TRB repertoires of T cells in blood.

This TCR came from a man in his thirties or forties in good health and a related stem cell transplant donor. The sequenced sample was naive CD4+ T cells sorted from blood. The chain joins TRBV2 to TRBJ2-7; TRBD1 is possibly the D segment (6 matching bases). The CDR3 reads CASKYGTIEQYF. The sequenced DNA is TGTGCCAGCAAGTACGGGACAATCGAGCAGTACTTC.